These 28 T cell receptor beta chains were sequenced from one sample in a study of response to subunit inactivated influenza vaccine. TCRdb reanalysed the RT-PCR reads using MiXCR and keeps one entry per CDR3 protein. Counted here are 530,000 or so distinct CDR3 sequences, roughly 10% occurring once; the ten biggest clones make up 9.5% to 13%. The sequencing used PBMCs from blood, collected on the day of vaccination. The origin of the receptors is a man between 45 and 60 years old who received an inactivated influenza vaccine.

This clonotype was detected a few times. This rearrangement joins TRBV20-1 to TRBJ2-7; the D gene is possibly TRBD1 (6 bases). Germline CDR1 is DFQATT and CDR2 is SNEGSKA (reference sequence). Trimming pared 3 bases from V and 3 bases from J, leaving 9 bases between. The CDR3 totals 12 residues. In DNA form, the CDR3 reads TGCAGTGCTAGTCAGGGGATCTACGAGCAGTACTTC. Translation gives CSASQGIYEQYF.

This clonotype was counted at least ten times. J is TRBJ2-7 and V is TRBV6-2 or TRBV6-3; D might be TRBD2 (7 bases). V was trimmed by 7 bases and J by 1 base, leaving 14 bases between them. Germline CDR1 is MNHEY and CDR2 is SVGEGT. This CDR3 contains 14 residues. The CDR3 sequence: CASIPGGQSYEQYF. In DNA, the CDR3 is TGTGCCAGCATTCCGGGGGGACAATCCTACGAGCAGTACTTC.

In this sample, this clonotype turned up a few times. The chain joins TRBV20-1 to TRBJ2-5; 8 nucleotides match TRBD1. Germline CDR1 is DFQATT and CDR2 is SNEGSKA (reference sequence). With V trimmed by 6 bases and J by 5 bases, 14 bases remained unmatched. This CDR3 contains 15 residues. DNA for the CDR3: TGCAGTGCCATTAGTCCCAGGGGGCAAAAGGAGACCCAGTACTTC. Amino acids: CSAISPRGQKETQYF.

This clonotype was detected ten times or more. This rearrangement joins TRBV12-3 or TRBV12-4 to TRBJ2-3, with 12 bases fitting TRBD2. V was clipped by 5 bases and J by 4 bases; unmatched bases: 4. The CDR3 is 15 residues long. CDR3 amino acids: CASSILAGGADTQYF. The DNA for the CDR3 is TGTGCCAGCAGTATACTAGCGGGGGGAGCAGATACGCAGTATTTT.

This clonotype has a count of ten or more. The chain uses TRBV6-2 or TRBV6-3 and TRBJ1-1, with TRBD1 as a possible D gene (6 bases). The CDR3 extends over 14 amino acids. CDR1 MNHEY and CDR2 SVGEGT come from the germline V gene. Trimming removed 6 bases at V and 0 bases at J, with 11 bases between. DNA for the CDR3: TGTGCCAGCAGACAGGGACTTATGAACACTGAAGCTTTCTTT. Amino acid sequence: CASRQGLMNTEAFF.

This clonotype was detected a few times. The chain links TRBV6-2 or TRBV6-3 to TRBJ2-7; 8 nucleotides agree with TRBD1. The V segment lost 11 bases and the J segment 4 bases; nucleotides outside the gene matches: 7. There are 12 residues in the CDR3. CDR1 MNHEY and CDR2 SVGEGT come from the germline V gene. The CDR3 bases are TGTGCCGGCGGACAGGGTTCTTACGAGCAGTACTTC. Protein sequence: CAGGQGSYEQYF.

The gene calls are TRBV20-1 and TRBJ1-1; D is uncertain. Looked up from germline, CDR1 is DFQATT and CDR2 is SNEGSKA (reference sequence). The CDR3 covers 13 residues. V lost 6 bases and J lost 10, with 21 bases in between. In DNA form, the CDR3 reads TGCAGTGCCGCGACGGTGGGCTTAACGGGAGCTTTCTTT. Its protein product is CSAATVGLTGAFF.

The chain is built from TRBV3-1 and TRBJ2-2; TRBD1 or TRBD2 may be the D gene (5 bases each). The CDR3 totals 16 residues. Looked up from germline, CDR1 is LGHDT and CDR2 is YNNKEL (reference sequence). Trimming left V 1 base short and J 1 base short, with 10 bases between. CDR3 loop: CASSQAPGRNTGELFF. The CDR3 DNA sequence: TGTGCCAGCAGCCAAGCGCCGGGACGGAACACCGGGGAGCTGTTTTTT.

V gene TRBV7-6 combines with J gene TRBJ1-1; D is possibly TRBD1 (5 bases). V lost 4 bases to trimming and J lost 2 bases, with 17 bases between them. Germline V gives CDR1 SGHVS, CDR2 FNYEAQ. The CDR3 has 16 residues. CDR3 in amino acids: CASSWGFSRTNTEAFF. CDR3 bases: TGTGCCAGCAGCTGGGGGTTTTCGCGGACTAACACTGAAGCTTTCTTT.

The CDR3 is CASSSRQEGEQYF. The DNA for the CDR3 is TGTGCCAGCAGCTCTAGACAGGAGGGCGAGCAGTACTTC. The genes are TRBV7-9 and TRBJ2-7; D may match TRBD1 or TRBD2 (6 bases each). Germline CDR1 and CDR2: SEHNR and FQNEAQ (reference sequence). The CDR3 contains 13 residues. Between the trimmed V and J ends, which lost 4 bases and 6 bases, there was a span of 13 bases.

This clonotype turned up a few times. The chain is built from TRBV3-1 and TRBJ2-5, with D hard to call. Trimming removed 1 base from V and 4 bases from J, with 13 bases in between. This CDR3 spans 15 amino acids. Germline V gives CDR1 LGHDT, CDR2 YNNKEL (reference sequence). The CDR3 DNA sequence: TGTGCCAGCAGCCAAGGTCCGGGTTGGGGAGAGACCCAGTACTTC. Translated, it gives CASSQGPGWGETQYF.

This clonotype was seen at least ten times. This rearrangement joins TRBV29-1 to TRBJ2-2; D unresolved. The CDR3 is made up of 12 amino acids. Per germline, CDR1 SQVTM and CDR2 ANQGSEA. Trimming left V 5 bases short and J 6 bases short, with 10 bases between. The CDR3 sequence: CSVRATPGELFF. CDR3 bases: TGCAGCGTTAGGGCGACGCCCGGGGAGCTGTTTTTT.

The gene calls are TRBV20-1 and TRBJ2-4, with 13 bases aligning to TRBD2. The V gene end was trimmed by 0 bases and the J gene end by 0 bases; junction bases not matched to a gene: 8. The CDR3 length is 19 residues. CDR1 and CDR2 (germline): DFQATT, SNEGSKA (reference sequence). The CDR3 DNA reads TGCAGTGCTAGAGAAACGGGACTAGCGGGGTCCTTAGCCAAAAACATTCAGTACTTC. Residues: CSARETGLAGSLAKNIQYF.

The chain couples TRBV7-9 to TRBJ2-1, with D perhaps assigned TRBD1 or TRBD2 (5 bases each). Germline loops: CDR1 SEHNR, CDR2 FQNEAQ (reference sequence). Trimming pared 5 bases from V and 10 bases from J, leaving 15 bases between. This CDR3 has 13 amino acids. The CDR3 reads CASSPTGPHEQFF. In DNA, the CDR3 is TGTGCCAGCAGCCCCACGGGGCCTCACGAGCAGTTCTTC.

This sequence joins TRBV5-1 and TRBJ1-1; 7 bases fit TRBD1. V was clipped by 4 bases and J by 2 bases; unmatched bases: 8. The CDR3 length is 15 residues. Germline assignment: CDR1 SGHRS and CDR2 YFSETQ. The CDR3 region has the DNA TGCGCCAGCAGCGCTGGGGACAGTACAAACACTGAAGCTTTCTTT. Encoded protein: CASSAGDSTNTEAFF.

This clonotype has a count of ten or more. The chain uses TRBV28 and TRBJ2-7; D unclear. Trimming removed 2 bases from V and 3 bases from J, with 8 bases in between. The CDR3 spans 13 residues. The germline gives CDR1 MDHEN, CDR2 SYDVKM. This CDR3 is CASSLEFGYEQYF. CDR3 in DNA: TGTGCCAGCAGTTTAGAATTTGGCTACGAGCAGTACTTC.

This clonotype was found many times. J is TRBJ1-6 and V is TRBV7-9; D gene uncertain. Germline V gives CDR1 SEHNR, CDR2 FQNEAQ (reference sequence). This CDR3 is built from 16 residues. Deletions cut 5 bases from V and 2 bases from J, with 13 bases between. Here the CDR3 DNA reads TGTGCCAGCAGCCCGCTAATTGGGGCCTATAATTCACCCCTCCACTTT. It translates to CASSPLIGAYNSPLHF.

In this sample, this clonotype turned up many times. The chain has TRBV20-1 and TRBJ2-7; 8 nucleotides match TRBD2. This CDR3 has 14 residues. Germline-derived CDR1 and CDR2 are DFQATT and SNEGSKA (reference sequence). V shed 0 bases, J shed 4 bases, and the junction held 5 bases outside the gene matches. The DNA for the CDR3 is TGCAGTGCTAGAGATTCACGGGAGGGATACGAGCAGTACTTC. This translates into CSARDSREGYEQYF.

This clonotype occurred a few times. The chain has TRBV29-1 and TRBJ2-1; D uncertain. The germline CDR1 and CDR2 sequences are SQVTM and ANQGSEA. V was clipped by 8 bases and J by 4 bases, with 21 bases between them. The CDR3 sequence is 15 residues long. The DNA for the CDR3 is TGCAGCCAAATCGGGTCAGTTGGTTTTTACAATGAGCAGTTCTTC. Amino acids: CSQIGSVGFYNEQFF.

V usage is TRBV12-3 or TRBV12-4 and J usage is TRBJ1-6; 8 nucleotides align to TRBD1. After removal of 5 bases from V and 7 bases from J, the junction contained 7 bases not matched to a gene. The CDR3 extends over 15 amino acids. The CDR3 spells CASSPQGAKNSPLHF. CDR3 coding DNA: TGTGCCAGCAGTCCTCAGGGGGCAAAGAATTCACCCCTCCACTTT.

In this sample, this clonotype turned up a few times. The gene calls are TRBV7-9 and TRBJ2-7, with 7 nucleotides matching TRBD1. CDR3 size: 15 residues. Trimming cost V 4 bases and J 3 bases; bases outside gene matches: 9. The germline V gene encodes CDR1 SEHNR and CDR2 FQNEAQ (reference sequence). The CDR3 spells CASSSTDRDVYEQYF. The CDR3 nucleotides read TGTGCCAGCAGCTCGACCGACAGGGACGTCTACGAGCAGTACTTC.

This clonotype was recorded a few times. This sequence joins TRBV4-2 and TRBJ2-5; D gene ambiguous. Germline lookup yields CDR1 LGHNA and CDR2 YNFKEQ. V dropped 2 bases and J dropped 4 bases, with 5 bases sitting between them. CDR3 length: 12 residues. As DNA, the CDR3 is TGTGCCAGCAGCCAACACAGAGAGACCCAGTACTTC. It specifies CASSQHRETQYF.

The chain links TRBV25-1 to TRBJ2-3, with D unclear. Germline V gene sequence: CDR1 MGHDK, CDR2 SYGVNS. The CDR3 length is 14 residues. V lost 6 bases and J lost 2, with 12 bases in between. DNA for the CDR3: TGTGCCAGCAGCCAGTGGGCCCTCACAGATACGCAGTATTTT. Its translation: CASSQWALTDTQYF. Drawing the rest from reference TRBV25-1 and TRBJ2-3, the complete variable domain is EADIYQTPRYLVIGTGKKITLECSQTMGHDKMYWYQQDPGMELHLIHYSYGVNSTEKGDLSSESTVSRIRTEHFPLTLESARPSHTSQYLCASSQWALTDTQYFGPGTRLTVL.

This clonotype was counted a single time. The chain joins TRBV6-4 to TRBJ2-1, with D tentatively TRBD2 (5 bases). CDR1 MRHNA and CDR2 SNTAGT come from the germline V gene. With 8 bases removed from V and 0 bases from J, the gap between germline ends came to 17 bases. The CDR3 is 16 residues long. The CDR3: CASLARRRASYNEQFF. In DNA, the CDR3 is TGTGCCAGCCTAGCTCGTCGGCGGGCCTCCTACAATGAGCAGTTCTTC.

The rearrangement links TRBV3-1 to TRBJ2-3; D is uncertain. Germline loops: CDR1 LGHDT, CDR2 YNNKEL (reference sequence). V was shortened by 3 bases and J by 4 bases, with 5 bases between the two germline ends. This CDR3 has 12 residues. The CDR3 region has the DNA TGTGCCAGCAGCCACCACGCAGATACGCAGTATTTT. This sequence encodes CASSHHADTQYF.

This clonotype was seen only a few times. This chain uses TRBV12-3 or TRBV12-4 with TRBJ1-2, with a tentative D call TRBD1 (5 bases). CDR3 length: 13 residues. The V end was cut by 3 bases, the J end by 8 bases, with 13 bases between. The chain's CDR3 is CASSFRQGEGYTF. The DNA for the CDR3 is TGTGCCAGCAGTTTTCGGCAGGGAGAAGGCTACACCTTC.

The CDR3 nucleotides are TGTGCCAGCAGCCGCGATAGGGGGCGAGTCACCGGGGAGCTGTTTTTT. Its protein is CASSRDRGRVTGELFF. This rearrangement joins TRBV27 to TRBJ2-2, with 7 bases fitting TRBD1. The ends lost 6 bases at V and 4 bases at J; junction bases unmatched: 11. The CDR3 length is 16 residues. Germline V gene data show CDR1 as MNHEY and CDR2 as SMNVEV (reference sequence).

The V and J genes are TRBV19 and TRBJ1-5, with D maybe TRBD1 (6 bases). V was pared by 1 base and J by 4 bases, with 14 bases between. The germline V gene encodes CDR1 LNHDA and CDR2 SQIVND (reference sequence). The CDR3 sequence is 16 residues long. The CDR3 DNA reads TGTGCCAGTAGTATAGCTTCACAGGGATATAATCAGCCCCAGCATTTT. Translating it yields CASSIASQGYNQPQHF.